The 6 T cell receptor beta chains below come from one sample, sequenced in a study of early stage breast cancer tumors. Profiling relied on immunoSEQ multiplex PCR, and the TCRdb table lists in-frame clones only, not all of them. The data contain 50,000 to 65,000 clones, 60% to 85% of them singletons. The sequenced material came from blood. The receptors originated from a person younger than 45 with breast cancer.

This clone appeared a few times. V gene TRBV25-1 combines with J gene TRBJ2-7; TRBD2 matches 8 bases. Germline trimming cut 4 bases from V and 5 bases from J; bases unmatched to any gene: 7. The CDR3 is made up of 14 amino acids. The V gene's germline CDR1 is MGHDK and CDR2 SYGVNS. This CDR3 reads CASSGDSGTNEQYF. The CDR3 nucleotides are TGTGCCAGCAGTGGGGATAGCGGGACCAACGAGCAGTACTTC.

This chain connects TRBV4-2 to TRBJ1-2; D is unresolved. V was pared by 1 base and J by 4 bases, with 1 base between. The germline CDR1 and CDR2 sequences are LGHNA and YNFKEQ. The CDR3 covers 11 residues. CDR3 sequence: CASSQGYGYTF. The CDR3 coding sequence is TGTGCCAGCAGCCAAGGCTATGGCTACACCTTC.

This rearrangement joins TRBV27 to TRBJ2-1, with 11 bases lining up with TRBD2. This CDR3 region has 15 residues. The germline V gene encodes CDR1 MNHEY and CDR2 SMNVEV (reference sequence). V was pared by 8 bases and J by 4 bases, with 7 bases of the junction left unmatched. The CDR3 protein is CASGPLAGGYNEQFF. CDR3 in DNA: TGTGCCAGCGGACCCCTAGCGGGGGGATACAATGAGCAGTTCTTC.

This clone is medium-sized in the sample. The chain employs TRBV7-8 and TRBJ2-7; no reliable D call. Germline V gives CDR1 SGHVS, CDR2 FQNEAQ. The CDR3 runs to 14 residues. The germline V and J ends were trimmed by 2 bases and 5 bases, with 13 bases remaining between them. The DNA for the CDR3 is TGTGCCAGCAGCTTAAGTACAAGTTGGAACGAGCAGTACTTC. It yields the protein CASSLSTSWNEQYF.

This chain joins TRBV5-1 and TRBJ2-2; D unclear. CDR1 and CDR2 (germline): SGHRS, YFSETQ. Trimming shortened V by 1 base and J by 0 bases, and 13 bases separated the two germline ends. This CDR3 spans 17 amino acids. CDR3 in amino acids: CASSLSSSAPNTGELFF. In nucleotides, the CDR3 is TGCGCCAGCAGCTTGTCCTCGTCAGCCCCGAACACCGGGGAGCTGTTTTTT.

This clone was recorded once. This sequence joins TRBV10-2 and TRBJ1-1; 7 bases map to TRBD1. After removal of 3 bases from V and 2 bases from J, the junction contained 9 bases not matched to a gene. Per germline, CDR1 WSHSY and CDR2 SAAADI. CDR3 length equals 16 residues. The CDR3 bases are TGCGCCAGCAGTGACATGTTGGGACAGATTAACACTGAAGCTTTCTTT. It translates to CASSDMLGQINTEAFF.